This TCR beta chain was recovered during a study of cytomegalovirus exposure and HLA in healthy donors. General study results and limits: A missense DCLRE1C variant was associated with V- and J-gene trimming of TCR beta chains in a later analysis, and an independent cohort replicated the association.

CDR1 and CDR2 from the germline V gene are MNHNY and SVGAGI (reference sequence). The CDR3 contains 15 residues. Trimming took off 2 bases at V and 0 bases at J, with 5 bases between the two ends. In regard to this clone: What it binds is not known.

Use of 60 Vbeta and 13 Jbeta primers characterized the PCR. In the authors' methods: Counted up in a later analysis, unique TCR beta chains came to some 75 million, with around 12 million shared. Only in-frame clones appear in the TCRdb table, and some are missing; sequencing was by immunoSEQ multiplex PCR. That table supplies the V and J calls and clone size; D and trimming were determined from the DNA. The table shows 95,000 to 150,000 clones, with over 60% occurring only once. This TCR was sampled from a woman aged 40 to 55 in good health and CMV-seropositive. The rearrangement uses TRBV6-6 and TRBJ2-6; D not resolved. Sequencing used PBMCs. The CDR3 protein is CASSYGASGANVLTF. CDR3 coding DNA: TGTGCCAGCAGTTACGGAGCCTCTGGGGCCAACGTCCTGACTTTC.